This TCR beta chain was observed in a study of blood T cell repertoires in COVID-19. Germline CDR1 SGHTA, CDR2 FQGNSA. The CDR3 consists of 16 residues. Trimming took off 5 bases at V and 1 base at J, with 15 bases between the two ends. Measured with immunoSEQ multiplex PCR; TCRdb has only the in-frame clones, and not every one. The sample holds under 350,000 clones, 89% seen once. The J gene is TRBJ2-1, the V gene TRBV7-2, with D hard to call. The receptor comes from a man aged 45 to 65 with acute or convalescent COVID-19. Sequencing input: peripheral blood. CDR3 residues: CASSPRGAHSYNEQFF. As DNA, the CDR3 is TGTGCCAGCAGCCCCCGCGGTGCCCATTCCTACAATGAGCAGTTCTTC.